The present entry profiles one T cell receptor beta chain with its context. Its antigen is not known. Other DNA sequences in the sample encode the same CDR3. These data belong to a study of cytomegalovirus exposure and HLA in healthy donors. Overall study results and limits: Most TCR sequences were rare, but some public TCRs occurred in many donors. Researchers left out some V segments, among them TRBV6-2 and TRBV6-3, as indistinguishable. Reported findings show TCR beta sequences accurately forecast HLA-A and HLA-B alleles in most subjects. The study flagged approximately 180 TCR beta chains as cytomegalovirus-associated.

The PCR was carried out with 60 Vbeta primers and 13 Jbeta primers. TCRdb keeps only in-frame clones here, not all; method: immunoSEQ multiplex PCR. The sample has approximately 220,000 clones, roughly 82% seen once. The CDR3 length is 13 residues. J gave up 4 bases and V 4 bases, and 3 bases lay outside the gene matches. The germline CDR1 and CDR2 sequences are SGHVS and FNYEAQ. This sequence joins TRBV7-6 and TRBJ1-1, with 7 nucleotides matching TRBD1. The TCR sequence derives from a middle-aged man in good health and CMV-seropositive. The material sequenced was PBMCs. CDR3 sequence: CASSSGGGTEAFF. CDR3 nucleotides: TGTGCCAGCAGCTCAGGGGGAGGCACTGAAGCTTTCTTT.